This TCR beta chain was retrieved from a study of blood T cell repertoires in COVID-19. Overall study context: Sites in the United States, Italy and Spain provided acute and convalescent COVID-19 samples. Nucleic acid was either cDNA or gDNA, and it came from T cells, B-cell-depleted T cells, or PBMCs.

V gave up 5 bases and J gave up 4 bases, with 14 bases separating them. Germline CDR1 reads GTSNPN; CDR2 reads SVGIG (reference sequence). The CDR3 is 13 residues long. Under the authors' procedure: Amplification of reference gene primers provided the estimated nucleated cell counts. The repertoire was sequenced with immunoSEQ multiplex PCR; TCRdb's copy has only in-frame clones and lacks some. Clone size and V and J calls were adopted from that table, with D and trimming inferred from the DNA. The sample includes some 270,000 clones, 86% of them seen just once. The receptor was derived from a man aged 40-50 years with active or convalescent COVID-19. V and J are TRBV30 and TRBJ1-2; no reliable D call. The sample comprised peripheral blood. CDR3 residues: CAWREAGFYGYTF. CDR3 DNA: TGTGCCTGGCGTGAAGCGGGCTTCTATGGCTACACCTTC.